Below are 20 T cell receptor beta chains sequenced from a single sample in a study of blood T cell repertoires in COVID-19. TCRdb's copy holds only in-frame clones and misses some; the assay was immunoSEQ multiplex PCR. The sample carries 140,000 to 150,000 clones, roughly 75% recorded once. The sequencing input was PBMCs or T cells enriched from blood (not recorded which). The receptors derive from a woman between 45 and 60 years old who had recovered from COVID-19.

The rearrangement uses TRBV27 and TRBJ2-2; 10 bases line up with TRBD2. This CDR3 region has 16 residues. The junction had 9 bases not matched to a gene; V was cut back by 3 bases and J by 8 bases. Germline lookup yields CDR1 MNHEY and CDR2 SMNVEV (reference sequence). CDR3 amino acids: CASSFLERGGSGELFF. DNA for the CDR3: TGTGCCAGCAGTTTTCTTGAGCGGGGGGGCTCGGGGGAGCTGTTTTTT.

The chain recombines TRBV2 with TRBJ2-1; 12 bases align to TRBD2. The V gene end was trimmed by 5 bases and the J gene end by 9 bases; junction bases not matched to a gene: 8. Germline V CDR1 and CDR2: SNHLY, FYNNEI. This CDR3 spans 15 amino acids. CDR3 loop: CASSPSSGGAGEQFF. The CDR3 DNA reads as TGTGCCAGCAGTCCATCTAGCGGGGGGGCGGGTGAGCAGTTCTTC.

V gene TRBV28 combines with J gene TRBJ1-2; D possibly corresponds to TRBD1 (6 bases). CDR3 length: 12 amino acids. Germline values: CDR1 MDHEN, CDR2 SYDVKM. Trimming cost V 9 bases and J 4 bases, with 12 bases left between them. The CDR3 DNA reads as TGTGCCAGTGAGACAGGAGGCTATGGCTACACCTTC. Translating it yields CASETGGYGYTF.

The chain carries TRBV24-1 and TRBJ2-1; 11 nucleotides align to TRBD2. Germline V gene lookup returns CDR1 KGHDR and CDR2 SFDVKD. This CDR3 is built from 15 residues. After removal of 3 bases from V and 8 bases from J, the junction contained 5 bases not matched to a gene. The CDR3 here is CATSDRTSGGDEQFF. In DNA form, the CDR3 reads TGTGCCACCAGTGATCGCACTAGCGGGGGAGATGAGCAGTTCTTC.

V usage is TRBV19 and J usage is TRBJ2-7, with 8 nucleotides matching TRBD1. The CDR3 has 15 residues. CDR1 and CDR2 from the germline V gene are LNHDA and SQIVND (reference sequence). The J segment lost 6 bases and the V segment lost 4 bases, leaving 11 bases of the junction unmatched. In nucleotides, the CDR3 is TGTGCCAGTAGTACAACCGGGACAGGAGGTGGCGAGCAGTACTTC. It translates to CASSTTGTGGGEQYF.

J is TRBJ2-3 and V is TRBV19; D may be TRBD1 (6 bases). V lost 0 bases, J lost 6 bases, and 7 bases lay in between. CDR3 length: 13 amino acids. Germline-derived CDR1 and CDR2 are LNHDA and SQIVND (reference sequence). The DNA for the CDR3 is TGTGCCAGTAGTATAGATCAGGGGGATACGCAGTATTTT. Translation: CASSIDQGDTQYF. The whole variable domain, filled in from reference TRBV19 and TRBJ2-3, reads DGGITQSPKYLFRKEGQNVTLSCEQNLNHDAMYWYRQDPGQGLRLIYYSQIVNDFQKGDIAEGYSVSREKKESFPLTVTSAQKNPTAFYLCASSIDQGDTQYFGPGTRLTVL.

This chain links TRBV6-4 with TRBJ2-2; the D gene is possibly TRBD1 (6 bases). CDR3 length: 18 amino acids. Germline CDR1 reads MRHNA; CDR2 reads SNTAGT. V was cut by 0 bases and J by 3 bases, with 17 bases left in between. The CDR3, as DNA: TGTGCCAGCAGTGACTCCCTAGAGATGGACAGTCACACCGGGGAGCTGTTTTTT. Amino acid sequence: CASSDSLEMDSHTGELFF.

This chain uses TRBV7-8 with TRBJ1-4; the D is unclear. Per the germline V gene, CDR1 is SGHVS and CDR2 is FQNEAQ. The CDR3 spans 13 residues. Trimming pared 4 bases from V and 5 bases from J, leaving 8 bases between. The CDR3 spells CASSSGVNEKLFF. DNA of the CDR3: TGTGCCAGCAGCTCGGGAGTAAATGAAAAACTGTTTTTT.

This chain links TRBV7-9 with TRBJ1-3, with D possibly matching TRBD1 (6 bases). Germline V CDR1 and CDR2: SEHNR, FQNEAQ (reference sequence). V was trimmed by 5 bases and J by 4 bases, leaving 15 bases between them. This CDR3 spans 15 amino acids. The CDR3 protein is CASSLTGTSGNTIYF. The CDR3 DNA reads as TGTGCCAGCAGCCTAACCGGGACATCAGGAAACACCATATATTTT. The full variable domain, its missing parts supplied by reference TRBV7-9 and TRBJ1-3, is DTGVSQNPRHKITKRGQNVTFRCDPISEHNRLYWYRQTLGQGPEFLTYFQNEAQLEKSRLLSDRFSAERPKGSFSTLEIQRTEQGDSAMYLCASSLTGTSGNTIYFGEGSWLTVV.

The CDR3 is CASSRLGGNQETQYF. CDR3 nucleotide sequence: TGTGCCAGCAGTAGGTTAGGGGGAAACCAAGAGACCCAGTACTTC. The chain employs TRBV2 and TRBJ2-5; TRBD1 is a possible D gene (6 bases). Germline-derived CDR1 and CDR2 are SNHLY and FYNNEI. The length of the CDR3 is 15 residues. Trimming pared 5 bases from V and 0 bases from J, leaving 13 bases between. The full variable domain, completed using reference TRBV2 and TRBJ2-5, is EPEVTQTPSHQVTQMGQEVILRCVPISNHLYFYWYRQILGQKVEFLVSFYNNEISEKSEIFDDQFSVERPDGSNFTLKIRSTKLEDSAMYFCASSRLGGNQETQYFGPGTRLLVL.

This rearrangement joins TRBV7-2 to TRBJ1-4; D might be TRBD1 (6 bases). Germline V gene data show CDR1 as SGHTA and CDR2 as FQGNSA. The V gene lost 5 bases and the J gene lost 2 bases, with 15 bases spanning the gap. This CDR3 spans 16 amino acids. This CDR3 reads CASSPGTSLTNEKLFF. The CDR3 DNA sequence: TGTGCCAGCAGCCCCGGGACAAGCCTTACTAATGAAAAACTGTTTTTT.

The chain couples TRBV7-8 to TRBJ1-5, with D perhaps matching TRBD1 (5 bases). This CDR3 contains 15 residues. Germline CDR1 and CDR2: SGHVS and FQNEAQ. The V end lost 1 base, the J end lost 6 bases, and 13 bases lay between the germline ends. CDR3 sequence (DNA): TGTGCCAGCAGCTTAGGGGCCAGGGCGATTCAGCCCCAGCATTTT. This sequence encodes CASSLGARAIQPQHF.

CDR3 residues: CASSRGSYEQYV. CDR3 bases: TGTGCCAGCAGTCGGGGTTCCTACGAGCAGTACGTC. The chain recombines TRBV6-4 with TRBJ2-7, with TRBD2 as a possible D gene (5 bases). Germline V gene sequence: CDR1 MRHNA, CDR2 SNTAGT. The V gene lost 5 bases and the J gene lost 1 base, with 6 bases spanning the gap. This CDR3 is built from 12 residues.

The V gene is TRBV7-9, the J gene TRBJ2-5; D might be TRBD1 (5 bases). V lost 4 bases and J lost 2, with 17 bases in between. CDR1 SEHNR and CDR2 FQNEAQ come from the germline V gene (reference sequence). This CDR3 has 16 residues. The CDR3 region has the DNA TGTGCCAGCAGCTCCACCGACAGCGTGAGGCAAGAGACCCAGTACTTC. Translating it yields CASSSTDSVRQETQYF.

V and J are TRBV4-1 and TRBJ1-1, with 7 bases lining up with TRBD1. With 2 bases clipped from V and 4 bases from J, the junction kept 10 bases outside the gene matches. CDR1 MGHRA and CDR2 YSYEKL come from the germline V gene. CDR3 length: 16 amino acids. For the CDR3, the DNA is TGCGCCAGCAGCCAACTGGGACAGTCACAGAGCACTGAAGCTTTCTTT. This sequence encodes CASSQLGQSQSTEAFF.

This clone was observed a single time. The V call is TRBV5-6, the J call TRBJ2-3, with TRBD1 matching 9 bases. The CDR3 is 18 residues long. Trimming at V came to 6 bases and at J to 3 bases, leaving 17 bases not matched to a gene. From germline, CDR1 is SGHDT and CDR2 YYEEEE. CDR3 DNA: TGTGCCAGCACCCTATGGGACAGGGTTAGATTCGGGACAGATACGCAGTATTTT. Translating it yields CASTLWDRVRFGTDTQYF.

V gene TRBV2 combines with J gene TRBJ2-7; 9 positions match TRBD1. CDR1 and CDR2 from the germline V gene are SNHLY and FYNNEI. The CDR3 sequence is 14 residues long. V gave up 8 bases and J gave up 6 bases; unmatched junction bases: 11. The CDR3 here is CASHKDRGESEQYF. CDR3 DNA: TGTGCCAGCCATAAGGACAGGGGAGAATCCGAGCAGTACTTC.

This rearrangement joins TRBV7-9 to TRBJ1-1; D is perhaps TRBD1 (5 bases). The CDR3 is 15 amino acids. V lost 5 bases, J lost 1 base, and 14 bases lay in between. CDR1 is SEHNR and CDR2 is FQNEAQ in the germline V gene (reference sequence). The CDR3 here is CASSRHLTANTEAFF. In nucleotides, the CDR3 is TGTGCCAGCAGCCGCCATCTGACAGCGAACACTGAAGCTTTCTTT.

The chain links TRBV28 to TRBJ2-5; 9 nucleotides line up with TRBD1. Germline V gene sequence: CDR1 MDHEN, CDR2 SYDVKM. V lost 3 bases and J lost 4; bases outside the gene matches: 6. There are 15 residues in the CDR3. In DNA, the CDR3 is TGTGCCAGCAGTTTCCTACAGGGGGCCGGAGAGACCCAGTACTTC. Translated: CASSFLQGAGETQYF.

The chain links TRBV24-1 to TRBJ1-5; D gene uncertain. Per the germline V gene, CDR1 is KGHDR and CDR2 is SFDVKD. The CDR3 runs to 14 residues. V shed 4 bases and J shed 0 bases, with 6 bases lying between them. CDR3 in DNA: TGTGCCACCAGTGAGAACATTAGCAATCAGCCCCAGCATTTT. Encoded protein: CATSENISNQPQHF.